This is a list of T cell receptor beta chains from one sample in a study of long-term antiretroviral therapy in people with HIV. This table comes from immunoSEQ multiplex PCR, and its TCRdb copy is limited to in-frame clones, with some not included. The table has around 40,000 clones, 85% to 95% seen once. The sample in question was unsorted PBMCs, obtained 4.1 years after starting antiretroviral therapy. The receptor source for this set is a woman aged 45-60 years with HIV. Both conserved end residues are part of each CDR3. The order of the fields is V gene, clone size, J gene, D gene, CDR3 protein, CDR3 DNA. D genes are given only for firm matches. Expanded clones get a size class; other rows say once, few or many, or leave the size out.

v_gene: TRBV29-1
abundance: -
j_gene: TRBJ2-7
d_gene: -
CDR3aa: CSVDLGGGDEQYF
CDR3nt: TGCAGCGTTGATCTTGGGGGGGGCGACGAGCAGTACTTC

v_gene: TRBV5-5
abundance: once
j_gene: TRBJ1-2
d_gene: -
CDR3aa: CASSFLRGDYGYTF
CDR3nt: TGTGCCAGCAGCTTCTTGAGGGGGGACTATGGCTACACCTTC

v_gene: TRBV30
abundance: -
j_gene: TRBJ1-2
d_gene: TRBD1
CDR3aa: CAWTQAGQGVNYGYTF
CDR3nt: TGTGCCTGGACCCAAGCAGGGCAGGGGGTTAACTATGGCTACACCTTC

v_gene: TRBV5-1
abundance: -
j_gene: TRBJ1-1
d_gene: -
CDR3aa: CASSGGQNTEAFF
CDR3nt: TGCGCCAGCAGCGGGGGGCAGAACACTGAAGCTTTCTTT

v_gene: TRBV5-1
abundance: -
j_gene: TRBJ1-4
d_gene: -
CDR3aa: CASSLGSNQEKLFF
CDR3nt: TGCGCCAGCAGCTTAGGGTCCAATCAGGAAAAACTGTTTTTT

v_gene: TRBV6-6
abundance: -
j_gene: TRBJ2-7
d_gene: TRBD1
CDR3aa: CASSFGTGIYEQYF
CDR3nt: TGTGCCAGCAGCTTTGGGACAGGGATCTACGAGCAGTACTTC

v_gene: TRBV9
abundance: once
j_gene: TRBJ2-1
d_gene: -
CDR3aa: CASSVATGQSFDEQFF
CDR3nt: TGTGCCAGCAGCGTAGCTACCGGACAGTCATTCGATGAGCAGTTCTTC

v_gene: TRBV7-6
abundance: -
j_gene: TRBJ2-4
d_gene: -
CDR3aa: CASSLGGREGIQYF
CDR3nt: TGTGCCAGCAGCTTAGGAGGGCGTGAAGGCATTCAGTACTTC

v_gene: TRBV19
abundance: -
j_gene: TRBJ1-5
d_gene: -
CDR3aa: CASGLGGPNQPQHF
CDR3nt: TGTGCCAGTGGCCTAGGGGGGCCCAATCAGCCCCAGCATTTT

v_gene: TRBV10-3
abundance: -
j_gene: TRBJ1-1
d_gene: -
CDR3aa: CAISESGRVWNTEAFF
CDR3nt: TGTGCCATCAGTGAGTCGGGGAGGGTTTGGAACACTGAAGCTTTCTTT

v_gene: TRBV25-1
abundance: -
j_gene: TRBJ2-5
d_gene: -
CDR3aa: CASSRGGAETQYF
CDR3nt: TGTGCCAGCAGTAGGGGGGGGGCGGAGACCCAGTACTTC

v_gene: TRBV2
abundance: -
j_gene: TRBJ1-4
d_gene: -
CDR3aa: CASRGRKEKLFF
CDR3nt: TGTGCCAGCCGGGGGCGGAAGGAAAAACTGTTTTTT

v_gene: TRBV19
abundance: -
j_gene: TRBJ2-1
d_gene: -
CDR3aa: CASRAINEQFF
CDR3nt: TGTGCCAGTAGAGCGATCAATGAGCAGTTCTTC

v_gene: TRBV18
abundance: -
j_gene: TRBJ2-3
d_gene: -
CDR3aa: CASSPRGLSTDTQYF
CDR3nt: TGTGCCAGCTCACCCCGAGGACTTTCCACAGATACGCAGTATTTT

v_gene: TRBV6-5
abundance: -
j_gene: TRBJ2-7
d_gene: -
CDR3aa: CASSSGRDYEQYF
CDR3nt: TGTGCCAGCAGTAGTGGCAGGGACTACGAGCAGTACTTC

v_gene: TRBV7-2
abundance: -
j_gene: TRBJ2-3
d_gene: -
CDR3aa: CASSSDIPDTQYF
CDR3nt: TGTGCCAGCAGCTCTGATATTCCGGATACGCAGTATTTT

v_gene: TRBV5-1
abundance: -
j_gene: TRBJ2-7
d_gene: -
CDR3aa: CASSLEASYTYEQYF
CDR3nt: TGCGCCAGCAGCTTGGAGGCGAGTTACACCTACGAGCAGTACTTC

v_gene: TRBV7-3
abundance: -
j_gene: TRBJ2-1
d_gene: -
CDR3aa: CASSAGHASSSYNEQFF
CDR3nt: TGTGCCAGCAGCGCTGGACACGCCTCAAGCTCCTACAATGAGCAGTTCTTC

v_gene: TRBV7-3
abundance: -
j_gene: TRBJ2-5
d_gene: -
CDR3aa: CASSETSQETQYF
CDR3nt: TGTGCCAGCAGCGAGACTAGCCAAGAGACCCAGTACTTC

v_gene: TRBV19
abundance: -
j_gene: TRBJ2-1
d_gene: TRBD1
CDR3aa: CASRGTGFHNEQFF
CDR3nt: TGTGCCAGTAGGGGGACAGGGTTTCACAATGAGCAGTTCTTC

v_gene: TRBV10-1
abundance: -
j_gene: TRBJ2-5
d_gene: -
CDR3aa: CASSETSRGGQETQYF
CDR3nt: TGCGCCAGCAGTGAGACCAGTCGTGGGGGTCAAGAGACCCAGTACTTC

v_gene: TRBV5-4
abundance: once
j_gene: TRBJ1-1
d_gene: TRBD1
CDR3aa: CASSLGGQGTNTEAFF
CDR3nt: TGTGCCAGCAGCTTGGGGGGACAGGGGACTAACACTGAAGCTTTCTTT

v_gene: TRBV7-3
abundance: -
j_gene: TRBJ2-5
d_gene: TRBD2
CDR3aa: CASSFSGGVQETQYF
CDR3nt: TGTGCCAGCAGCTTTAGCGGGGGGGTTCAAGAGACCCAGTACTTC

v_gene: TRBV6-1
abundance: -
j_gene: TRBJ1-1
d_gene: TRBD1
CDR3aa: CASRVTGGRAFF
CDR3nt: TGTGCCAGCAGAGTAACAGGGGGCAGGGCTTTCTTT

v_gene: TRBV13
abundance: -
j_gene: TRBJ1-4
d_gene: -
CDR3aa: CASSSLQGGKLFF
CDR3nt: TGTGCCAGCAGCTCACTACAGGGAGGAAAACTGTTTTTT

v_gene: TRBV11-3
abundance: -
j_gene: TRBJ2-1
d_gene: -
CDR3aa: CASSLGGIYNEQFF
CDR3nt: TGTGCCAGCAGCTTAGGCGGGATTTACAATGAGCAGTTCTTC

v_gene: TRBV6-5
abundance: -
j_gene: TRBJ1-4
d_gene: -
CDR3aa: CASSYTHGATNEKLFF
CDR3nt: TGTGCCAGCAGTTATACACACGGTGCAACTAATGAAAAACTGTTTTTT

v_gene: TRBV6-1
abundance: -
j_gene: TRBJ2-4
d_gene: -
CDR3aa: CASSDRSLAKNIQYF
CDR3nt: TGTGCCAGCAGTGACAGATCCCTAGCCAAAAACATTCAGTACTTC

v_gene: TRBV30
abundance: -
j_gene: TRBJ1-3
d_gene: -
CDR3aa: CAWSVEGSIYF
CDR3nt: TGTGCCTGGAGTGTAGAGGGATCCATATATTTT

v_gene: TRBV4-2
abundance: -
j_gene: TRBJ1-1
d_gene: TRBD1
CDR3aa: CASSQGQGVTGTEAFF
CDR3nt: TGTGCCAGCAGCCAAGGACAGGGGGTTACGGGCACTGAAGCTTTCTTT

v_gene: TRBV7-2
abundance: -
j_gene: TRBJ2-1
d_gene: -
CDR3aa: CASSLQGLQVYNEQFF
CDR3nt: TGTGCCAGCAGCTTACAAGGTTTACAGGTCTACAATGAGCAGTTCTTC

v_gene: TRBV7-9
abundance: -
j_gene: TRBJ2-7
d_gene: TRBD2
CDR3aa: CASSLLGGTHEQYF
CDR3nt: TGTGCCAGCAGCCTGCTGGGGGGGACGCACGAGCAGTACTTC

v_gene: TRBV9
abundance: -
j_gene: TRBJ2-3
d_gene: TRBD2
CDR3aa: CASSGLGGGTDTQYF
CDR3nt: TGTGCCAGCAGCGGGCTGGGGGGGGGCACAGATACGCAGTATTTT

v_gene: TRBV6-4
abundance: -
j_gene: TRBJ1-2
d_gene: TRBD1
CDR3aa: CASSDTGGRDGYTF
CDR3nt: TGTGCCAGCAGTGATACAGGGGGCAGAGATGGCTACACCTTC

v_gene: TRBV30
abundance: -
j_gene: TRBJ1-5
d_gene: TRBD1
CDR3aa: CAWSAGGGYGNQPQHF
CDR3nt: TGTGCCTGGAGTGCAGGGGGCGGATATGGGAATCAGCCCCAGCATTTT

v_gene: TRBV7-9
abundance: -
j_gene: TRBJ1-4
d_gene: -
CDR3aa: CASSPRDGGGPTTNEKLFF
CDR3nt: TGTGCCAGCAGCCCCCGGGACGGAGGAGGCCCCACAACTAATGAAAAACTGTTTTTT

v_gene: TRBV19
abundance: -
j_gene: TRBJ2-2
d_gene: -
CDR3aa: CASRARAGSNGWNLNTGELFF
CDR3nt: TGTGCCAGTAGAGCCCGGGCAGGGAGTAATGGATGGAACCTGAACACCGGGGAGCTGTTTTTT

v_gene: TRBV19
abundance: -
j_gene: TRBJ1-1
d_gene: -
CDR3aa: CASTRQVLSGGTEAFF
CDR3nt: TGTGCCAGTACCCGACAGGTCCTTAGTGGGGGCACTGAAGCTTTCTTT

v_gene: TRBV5-8
abundance: -
j_gene: TRBJ2-1
d_gene: -
CDR3aa: CASSLDAGLSYNEQFF
CDR3nt: TGTGCCAGCAGCTTGGACGCGGGGCTTTCCTACAATGAGCAGTTCTTC

v_gene: TRBV27
abundance: -
j_gene: TRBJ1-2
d_gene: TRBD1
CDR3aa: CASSLADRGGYTF
CDR3nt: TGTGCCAGCAGTTTAGCCGACAGGGGTGGCTACACCTTC

v_gene: TRBV5-4
abundance: once
j_gene: TRBJ2-5
d_gene: TRBD1
CDR3aa: CASSSGTEQETQYF
CDR3nt: TGTGCCAGCAGCTCCGGGACAGAACAAGAGACCCAGTACTTC

v_gene: TRBV6-6
abundance: -
j_gene: TRBJ1-2
d_gene: TRBD1
CDR3aa: CASRYRGPDGYTF
CDR3nt: TGTGCCAGCAGGTACAGGGGACCAGATGGCTACACCTTC

v_gene: TRBV7-3
abundance: -
j_gene: TRBJ1-1
d_gene: -
CDR3aa: CASSLGPSSQLNTEAFF
CDR3nt: TGTGCCAGCAGCTTGGGCCCCAGCAGCCAGTTGAACACTGAAGCTTTCTTT

v_gene: TRBV7-9
abundance: -
j_gene: TRBJ2-7
d_gene: -
CDR3aa: CASSLGGREQYF
CDR3nt: TGTGCCAGCAGCTTAGGGGGAAGGGAGCAGTACTTC

v_gene: TRBV19
abundance: -
j_gene: TRBJ1-1
d_gene: -
CDR3aa: CASSSIGGRGNTEAFF
CDR3nt: TGTGCCAGTAGTTCCATCGGGGGGCGGGGGAACACTGAAGCTTTCTTT